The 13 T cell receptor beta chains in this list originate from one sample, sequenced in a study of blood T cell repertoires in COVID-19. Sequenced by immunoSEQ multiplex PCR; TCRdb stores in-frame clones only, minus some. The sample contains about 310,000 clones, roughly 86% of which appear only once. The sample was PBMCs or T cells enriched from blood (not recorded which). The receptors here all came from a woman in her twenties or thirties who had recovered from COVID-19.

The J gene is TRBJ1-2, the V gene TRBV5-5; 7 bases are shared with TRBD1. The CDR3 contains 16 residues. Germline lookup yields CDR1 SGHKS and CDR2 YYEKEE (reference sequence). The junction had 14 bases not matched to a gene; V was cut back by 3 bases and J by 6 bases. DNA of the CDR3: TGTGCCAGCAGCTCCGGGACAGTGAATGTCAACGATGGCTACACCTTC. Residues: CASSSGTVNVNDGYTF.

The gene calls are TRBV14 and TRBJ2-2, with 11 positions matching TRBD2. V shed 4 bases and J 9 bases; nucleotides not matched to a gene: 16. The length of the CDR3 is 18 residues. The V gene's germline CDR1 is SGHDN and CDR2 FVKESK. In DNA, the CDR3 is TGTGCCAGCAGCCCGGGACTAGCGGCCCCGGGAACACCGAGGGAGCTGTTTTTT. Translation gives CASSPGLAAPGTPRELFF.

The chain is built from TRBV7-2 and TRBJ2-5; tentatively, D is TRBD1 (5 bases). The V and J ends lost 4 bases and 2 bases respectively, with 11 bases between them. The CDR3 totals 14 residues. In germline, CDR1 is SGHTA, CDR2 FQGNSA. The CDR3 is CASSSRTKQETQYF. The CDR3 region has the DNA TGTGCCAGCAGCTCCAGGACAAAACAAGAGACCCAGTACTTC.

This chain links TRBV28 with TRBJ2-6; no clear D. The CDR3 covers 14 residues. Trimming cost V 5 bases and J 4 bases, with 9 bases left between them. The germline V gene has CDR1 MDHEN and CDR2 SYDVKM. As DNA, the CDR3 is TGTGCCAGCAGTCTATACTCCGGGGCCAACGTCCTGACTTTC. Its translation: CASSLYSGANVLTF.

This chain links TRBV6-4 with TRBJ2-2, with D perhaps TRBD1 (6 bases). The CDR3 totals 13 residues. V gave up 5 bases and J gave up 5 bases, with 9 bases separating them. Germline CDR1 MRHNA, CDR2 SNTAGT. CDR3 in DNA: TGTGCCAGCAGTATACAGGGTACCGGGGAGCTGTTTTTT. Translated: CASSIQGTGELFF.

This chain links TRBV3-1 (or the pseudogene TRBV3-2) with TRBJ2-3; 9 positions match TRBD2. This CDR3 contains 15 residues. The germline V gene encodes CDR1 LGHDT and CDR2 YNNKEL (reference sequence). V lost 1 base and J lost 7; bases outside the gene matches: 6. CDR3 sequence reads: CASSQGLAEEHTQYF. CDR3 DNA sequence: TGTGCCAGCAGCCAAGGACTAGCGGAGGAGCATACGCAGTATTTT.

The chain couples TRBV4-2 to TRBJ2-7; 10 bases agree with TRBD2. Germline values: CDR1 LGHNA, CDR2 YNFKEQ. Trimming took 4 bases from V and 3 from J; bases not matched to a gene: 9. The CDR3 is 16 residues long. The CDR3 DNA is TGTGCCAGCAGCCCCGGGTCTAGCGGGAGAGTCTACGAGCAGTACTTC. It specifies CASSPGSSGRVYEQYF.

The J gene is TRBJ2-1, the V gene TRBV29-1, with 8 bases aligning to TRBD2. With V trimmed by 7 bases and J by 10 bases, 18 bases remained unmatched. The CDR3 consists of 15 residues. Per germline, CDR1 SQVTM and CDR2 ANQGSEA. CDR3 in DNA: TGCAGCGGGAAAATAGGACTAGCCGTACAAGGCGAGCAGTTCTTC. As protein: CSGKIGLAVQGEQFF.

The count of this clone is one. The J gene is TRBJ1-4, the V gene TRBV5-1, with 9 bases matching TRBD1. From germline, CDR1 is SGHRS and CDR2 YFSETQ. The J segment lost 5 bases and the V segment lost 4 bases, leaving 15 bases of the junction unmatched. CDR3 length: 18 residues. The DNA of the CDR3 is TGCGCCAGCAGCCGCTCGGGTCCCGGGACAGGGCACAATGAAAAACTGTTTTTT. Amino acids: CASSRSGPGTGHNEKLFF.

CDR3 residues: CASSLAVSGNTDTQYF. For the CDR3, the DNA is TGTGCCAGCAGCTTGGCGGTGTCCGGGAACACAGATACGCAGTATTTT. V usage is TRBV5-8 and J usage is TRBJ2-3, with a possible D match to TRBD2 (5 bases). CDR3 length equals 16 residues. Germline V gives CDR1 SGHTS, CDR2 YDEGEE. Trimming shortened V by 0 bases and J by 2 bases, and 13 bases separated the two germline ends.

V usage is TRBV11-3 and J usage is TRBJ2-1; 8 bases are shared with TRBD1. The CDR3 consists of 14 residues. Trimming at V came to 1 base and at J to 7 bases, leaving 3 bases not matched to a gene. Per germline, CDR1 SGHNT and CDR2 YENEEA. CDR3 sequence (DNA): TGTGCCAGCAGCTTAGGACAGGGGATGAATGAGCAGTTCTTC. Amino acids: CASSLGQGMNEQFF.

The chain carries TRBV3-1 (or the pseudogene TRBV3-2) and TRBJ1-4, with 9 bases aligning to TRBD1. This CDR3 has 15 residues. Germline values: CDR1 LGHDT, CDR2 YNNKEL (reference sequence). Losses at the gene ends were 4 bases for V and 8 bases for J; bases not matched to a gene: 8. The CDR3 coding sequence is TGTGCCAGCAGCCTAACAGGGGGCAATAAGGAAAAACTGTTTTTT. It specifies CASSLTGGNKEKLFF.

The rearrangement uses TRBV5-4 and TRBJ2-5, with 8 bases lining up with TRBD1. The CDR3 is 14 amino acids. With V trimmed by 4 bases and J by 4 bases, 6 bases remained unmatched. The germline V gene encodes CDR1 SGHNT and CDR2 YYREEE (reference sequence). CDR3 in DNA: TGTGCCAGCAGCCTCGGACAGGGCGCAGAGACCCAGTACTTC. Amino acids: CASSLGQGAETQYF. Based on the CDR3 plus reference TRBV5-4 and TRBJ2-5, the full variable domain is ETGVTQSPTHLIKTRGQQVTLRCSSQSGHNTVSWYQQALGQGPQFIFQYYREEENGRGNFPPRFSGLQFPNYSSELNVNALELDDSALYLCASSLGQGAETQYFGPGTRLLVL.